This T cell receptor beta chain was found in a study of T-cell reconstitution after alpha-beta-depleted transplantation in children. CDR1 DFQATT and CDR2 SNEGSKA come from the germline V gene (reference sequence). This CDR3 has 13 residues. Trimming removed 0 bases from V and 9 bases from J, with 12 bases in between. Preparation of the TCRbeta library involved a method that used unique molecular identifiers. One entry per CDR3 protein, called by TCRdb with MiXCR from the PCR reads. The sample carries nearly 400,000 distinct CDR3 sequences, around 21% recorded once. Sequenced material: PBMCs from the stem cell graft donor, taken from the stem cell graft. The TCR was taken from a human donor who donated a stem cell graft to a child with acute myeloid leukemia. The V gene is TRBV20-1, the J gene TRBJ2-1; D gene uncertain. The CDR3 region has the DNA TGCAGTGCTAGAGATCTAGGAGCCACTGAGCAGTTCTTC. Its translation is CSARDLGATEQFF.